These T cell receptor beta chains were read from a single sample in a study of OX40 agonist ivuxolimab in advanced cancers. Measured with immunoSEQ multiplex PCR; TCRdb has only the in-frame clones, and not every one. Of 40,000 to 55,000 clones in the sample, 82% are singletons; the top ten hold approximately 2%. Sequenced material: CD4+ or CD8+ T cells sorted from blood, taken in a trial of the OX40 agonist ivuxolimab. The receptors stem from an adult with an advanced solid tumor such as melanoma, head and neck, liver or kidney cancer. Both conserved end residues are part of each CDR3. D genes are given only for firm matches. A clone size is listed for some rows: how often the clone was seen (once, few, many), or a class if it is expanded.

J | V | size | D | DNA | CDR3
TRBJ2-1 | TRBV21-1 | few | . | TGTGCCAGCCCCCAGGGACTAGCTCCCGATGAGCAGTTCTTC | CASPQGLAPDEQFF
TRBJ2-7 | TRBV7-9 | . | . | TGTGCCAGCAGCGCAGCGACAGGGAGGCCGTACGAGCAGTACTTC | CASSAATGRPYEQYF
TRBJ2-3 | TRBV28 | . | . | TGTGCCAGCAGTTTGCCGTTACTCGCCATGACCTACACAGATACGCAGTATTTT | CASSLPLLAMTYTDTQYF
TRBJ2-3 | TRBV7-3 | . | TRBD2 | TGTGCCAGCAGCTCCTTTGGGACTAGCGGCACAGATACGCAGTATTTT | CASSSFGTSGTDTQYF
TRBJ2-7 | TRBV5-5 | . | . | TGTGCCAGCAGCTTGGGTGGGGACCGGCAGTACTTC | CASSLGGDRQYF
TRBJ2-3 | TRBV9 | . | . | TGTGCCAGCAGCCCTCCAGGCGGCGGCAGCACAGATACGCAGTATTTT | CASSPPGGGSTDTQYF
TRBJ2-1 | TRBV5-1 | . | . | TGCGCCAGCAGCTTGGGACACAGGGAAAACAATGAGCAGTTCTTC | CASSLGHRENNEQFF
TRBJ1-5 | TRBV6-1 | . | TRBD1 | TGTGCCAGCAGTGAAGCGCGGACAGGGGGAGATCAGCCCCAGCATTTT | CASSEARTGGDQPQHF
TRBJ2-5 | TRBV4-1 | . | . | TGCGCCAGCAGCCAAGATTCTTCCGGGGCCCAACAAGAGACCCAGTACTTC | CASSQDSSGAQQETQYF
TRBJ2-7 | TRBV7-9 | . | TRBD1 | TGTGCCAGCAGCCCCGGACAGGCGTCCCTGTACTTC | CASSPGQASLYF
TRBJ2-1 | TRBV19 | . | TRBD2 | TGTGCCAGTAACCTAGCGGGGGGGCCCAATGAGCAGTTCTTC | CASNLAGGPNEQFF
TRBJ2-7 | TRBV11-2 | . | TRBD2 | TGTGCCAGCAGCACAAGCGGGAGGCTCTACGAGCAGTACTTC | CASSTSGRLYEQYF
TRBJ1-1 | TRBV2 | . | . | TGTGCCAGCAGTGAAGAGGGTAGGACTGAAGCTTTCTTT | CASSEEGRTEAFF
TRBJ1-2 | TRBV5-5 | . | . | TGTGCCAGCAGCGTCGAAAGGACAAGGGGTGAAAATAGGTATGGCTACACCTTC | CASSVERTRGENRYGYTF
TRBJ2-3 | TRBV20-1 | . | . | TGCAGTGCCAGGGGCACAGATACGCAGTATTTT | CSARGTDTQYF
TRBJ1-1 | TRBV7-9 | . | TRBD1 | TGTGCCAGCAGCTTACAGGGGGCGAGCACTGAAGCTTTCTTT | CASSLQGASTEAFF
TRBJ2-3 | TRBV7-2 | . | TRBD2 | TGTGCCAGCAGCTTAAGCGGGGCAGGCACAGATACGCAGTATTTT | CASSLSGAGTDTQYF
TRBJ2-5 | TRBV2 | . | TRBD2 | TGTGCCAGCAGTGGGCTAGCGGGATTAGAGACCCAGTACTTC | CASSGLAGLETQYF
TRBJ2-2 | TRBV5-1 | . | . | TGCGCCAGCAGCTTGGATGTCAGTCCGAACACCGGGGAGCTGTTTTTT | CASSLDVSPNTGELFF
TRBJ1-1 | TRBV27 | . | . | TGTGCCAGCAGTGGAGGACCGGGGTATCCTGAAGCTTTCTTT | CASSGGPGYPEAFF
TRBJ1-1 | TRBV10-1 | . | TRBD1 | TGCGCCAGCAGCGACAGAGGGACAGGGGCGGCTTTCTTT | CASSDRGTGAAFF
TRBJ1-1 | TRBV5-4 | . | TRBD1 | TGTGCCAGCAGCAACAACAGGGGAATGAACACTGAAGCTTTCTTT | CASSNNRGMNTEAFF
TRBJ2-5 | TRBV7-3 | . | . | TGTGCCAGCAGCCCCCAGGGGCTCGGGGTGCGGGAGACCCAGTACTTC | CASSPQGLGVRETQYF
TRBJ2-1 | TRBV11-2 | . | . | TGTGCCAGCAGCTTTGGCGGGGGCGGTGAGCAGTTCTTC | CASSFGGGGEQFF
TRBJ2-7 | TRBV30 | . | TRBD1 | TGTGCCTGGATTAGACAGGGGGGGTACGAGCAGTACTTC | CAWIRQGGYEQYF
TRBJ2-1 | TRBV18 | . | . | TGTGCCAGCTCAAGCGGGACAGAACAGGAGCAGTTCTTC | CASSSGTEQEQFF
TRBJ2-5 | TRBV6-5 | . | TRBD2 | TGTGCCAGCTCCAGCGGGGGAGTGATGGAGACCCAGTACTTC | CASSSGGVMETQYF
TRBJ2-2 | TRBV28 | . | . | TGTGCCAGCAGTAACACAGGGAGCGGGGAGCTGTTTTTT | CASSNTGSGELFF
TRBJ2-7 | TRBV14 | . | . | TGTGCCAGCAGCTCACAGGGATACGAGCAGTACTTC | CASSSQGYEQYF
TRBJ1-3 | TRBV30 | . | . | TGTGCCTGGAGAGAACGGTTCCGGTTTAACACCATATATTTT | CAWRERFRFNTIYF
TRBJ1-1 | TRBV28 | . | . | TGTGCCAGCAGTCCCCTCGGGGACACTGAAGCTTTCTTT | CASSPLGDTEAFF
TRBJ2-5 | TRBV19 | . | . | TGTGCCAGTAGAATGCAGGCCCTACAAGAGACCCAGTACTTC | CASRMQALQETQYF
TRBJ1-2 | TRBV4-1 | . | . | TGCGCCAGCAGCCAAGCCCTCGGACAGCGGCACTATGGCTACACCTTC | CASSQALGQRHYGYTF
TRBJ1-5 | TRBV2 | . | . | TGTGCCAGCAAAGCGGGGGAGGGCAATCAGCCCCAGCATTTT | CASKAGEGNQPQHF
TRBJ1-3 | TRBV19 | . | TRBD1 | TGTGCCAGTAGTACCCGGGACAGACCTGGAAACACCATATATTTT | CASSTRDRPGNTIYF
TRBJ2-1 | TRBV7-6 | . | . | TGTGCCAGCAGTCCCAACGCGGACAACAATGAGCAGTTCTTC | CASSPNADNNEQFF
TRBJ1-2 | TRBV19 | few | . | TGTGCCAGTAGTGCGGGACGGTCTAACTATGGCTACACCTTC | CASSAGRSNYGYTF
TRBJ1-2 | TRBV6-1 | . | TRBD1 | TGTGCCAGCAGTGAAGCCAGGGACAGGCTCTATGGCTACACCTTC | CASSEARDRLYGYTF
TRBJ1-4 | TRBV7-9 | . | TRBD1 | TGTGCCAGCAGCTTAGCGCGCCAGGGGGCAGGTGAAAAACTGTTTTTT | CASSLARQGAGEKLFF
TRBJ2-3 | TRBV6-4 | . | TRBD1 | TGTGCCAGCAGTGAGCGACCGGGACAGGGGTCCCCAGATACGCAGTATTTT | CASSERPGQGSPDTQYF
TRBJ2-5 | TRBV5-6 | . | TRBD1 | TGTGCCAGCATCAAACAGGGGGCAGGGGAGACCCAGTACTTC | CASIKQGAGETQYF
TRBJ2-3 | TRBV6-6 | . | TRBD1 | TGTGCCAGCAGTAAGACAGGGAATCGGGATACGCAGTATTTT | CASSKTGNRDTQYF
TRBJ2-5 | TRBV10-3 | . | . | TGTGCCATCAGTGAGTTGACCCCTGGGGGCCAAGAGACCCAGTACTTC | CAISELTPGGQETQYF
TRBJ2-3 | TRBV6-6 | . | . | TGTGCCAGCAGCCGTTCAGGAATCACAGATACGCAGTATTTT | CASSRSGITDTQYF
TRBJ2-1 | TRBV18 | . | TRBD2 | TGTGCCAGCTCACCACCACTAGCGGGAGGGTCCAATGAGCAGTTCTTC | CASSPPLAGGSNEQFF
TRBJ2-1 | TRBV19 | . | . | TGTGCCAGTAGTGGGAATGAGCAGTTCTTC | CASSGNEQFF
TRBJ1-3 | TRBV7-2 | . | . | TGTGCCAGCAGCTTGGAGAGGAACACCATATATTTT | CASSLERNTIYF
TRBJ1-1 | TRBV5-4 | once | . | TGTGCCAGCAGCCAGGACACCTTGAACACTGAAGCTTTCTTT | CASSQDTLNTEAFF
TRBJ2-1 | TRBV10-1 | . | . | TGCGCCAGCAGTGAGTCGGGGAACAATGAGCAGTTCTTC | CASSESGNNEQFF
TRBJ1-2 | TRBV5-4 | . | . | TGTGCCAGCAGCTTGGTATCTGAGGGCGGGGGCTACACCTTC | CASSLVSEGGGYTF
TRBJ1-1 | TRBV2 | . | . | TGTGCGAGCGCAGGTTTTCGTGAAGCTTTCTTT | CASAGFREAFF
TRBJ1-2 | TRBV28 | . | TRBD1 | TGTGCCACCAGTACAGGGGTTTTTGGCTACACCTTC | CATSTGVFGYTF
TRBJ1-5 | TRBV6-6 | . | . | TGTGCCAGCAGTACGGGACACCACAATCAGCCCCAGCATTTT | CASSTGHHNQPQHF